These T cell receptor beta chains were read from a single sample in a study of cytomegalovirus exposure and HLA in healthy donors. TCRdb keeps only in-frame clones here, not all; method: immunoSEQ multiplex PCR. The sample consists of roughly 190,000 clones, roughly 84% of them appearing once. Specimen: PBMCs. These TCRs come from a woman between 45 and 65 years old in good health and CMV-seropositive. Both conserved end residues are part of each CDR3. D genes are given only for firm matches. The listing skips clone size in some rows; elsewhere it reads once, few, many or a size class.

abundance: .; v_gene: TRBV18; d_gene: TRBD1; j_gene: TRBJ1-5; CDR3aa: CASSRDRGNQPQHF; CDR3nt: TGTGCCAGCTCTAGGGACAGGGGAAATCAGCCCCAGCATTTT
abundance: .; v_gene: TRBV5-6; d_gene: TRBD1; j_gene: TRBJ2-3; CDR3aa: CASSSRDSWDTQYF; CDR3nt: TGTGCCAGCAGCTCTCGGGACAGCTGGGATACGCAGTATTTT
abundance: .; v_gene: TRBV2; d_gene: .; j_gene: TRBJ2-7; CDR3aa: CASSKQGTYEQYF; CDR3nt: TGTGCCAGCAGCAAACAGGGAACCTACGAGCAGTACTTC
abundance: .; v_gene: TRBV2; d_gene: .; j_gene: TRBJ2-4; CDR3aa: CASSAEVFAKNIQYF; CDR3nt: TGTGCCAGCAGCGCTGAGGTCTTCGCCAAAAACATTCAGTACTTC
abundance: once; v_gene: TRBV19; d_gene: .; j_gene: TRBJ2-1; CDR3aa: CASSPPGGRSYNEQFF; CDR3nt: TGTGCCAGTAGTCCCCCGGGGGGCCGCTCCTACAATGAGCAGTTCTTC
abundance: .; v_gene: TRBV5-1; d_gene: TRBD2; j_gene: TRBJ2-7; CDR3aa: CASSQGGSGLTYEQYF; CDR3nt: TGCGCCAGCAGTCAAGGCGGGAGCGGGCTTACCTACGAGCAGTACTTC
abundance: .; v_gene: TRBV2; d_gene: TRBD1; j_gene: TRBJ2-7; CDR3aa: CASSYLARQGAIRYEQYF; CDR3nt: TGTGCCAGCAGTTACTTAGCCCGACAGGGGGCTATCCGGTACGAGCAGTACTTC
abundance: .; v_gene: TRBV6-5; d_gene: TRBD1; j_gene: TRBJ1-2; CDR3aa: CAASPGTAYGYTF; CDR3nt: TGTGCCGCAAGCCCCGGGACAGCCTATGGCTACACCTTC
abundance: .; v_gene: TRBV6-5; d_gene: TRBD1; j_gene: TRBJ2-4; CDR3aa: CASSLTGARTIQYF; CDR3nt: TGTGCCAGCAGCCTTACAGGGGCGCGCACCATTCAGTACTTC
abundance: .; v_gene: TRBV2; d_gene: .; j_gene: TRBJ2-1; CDR3aa: CASSENSPYNEQFF; CDR3nt: TGTGCCAGCAGTGAGAACAGTCCCTACAATGAGCAGTTCTTC
abundance: .; v_gene: TRBV7-3; d_gene: TRBD1; j_gene: TRBJ2-3; CDR3aa: CASSPKPGQGTDTQYF; CDR3nt: TGTGCCAGCAGCCCAAAACCGGGACAGGGAACAGATACGCAGTATTTT
abundance: .; v_gene: TRBV29-1; d_gene: .; j_gene: TRBJ2-2; CDR3aa: CSCERRGVNTGELFF; CDR3nt: TGCAGCTGTGAACGGCGGGGAGTGAACACCGGGGAGCTGTTTTTT
abundance: .; v_gene: TRBV5-1; d_gene: TRBD1; j_gene: TRBJ2-7; CDR3aa: CASSRGDRGRAGEQYF; CDR3nt: TGCGCCAGCTCAAGGGGGGACAGGGGACGAGCTGGCGAGCAGTACTTC
abundance: once; v_gene: TRBV4-1; d_gene: .; j_gene: TRBJ2-5; CDR3aa: CASSQVVGEETQYF; CDR3nt: TGCGCCAGCAGCCAAGTAGTGGGCGAAGAGACCCAGTACTTC
abundance: .; v_gene: TRBV15; d_gene: .; j_gene: TRBJ1-2; CDR3aa: CATSRDRVSGLTRYTF; CDR3nt: TGTGCCACCAGCAGAGATCGCGTCAGTGGACTTACACGCTACACCTTC
abundance: .; v_gene: TRBV6-1; d_gene: .; j_gene: TRBJ2-7; CDR3aa: CATQDSFYEQYF; CDR3nt: TGTGCCACCCAGGACAGTTTCTACGAGCAGTACTTC
abundance: .; v_gene: TRBV6-5; d_gene: TRBD1; j_gene: TRBJ2-3; CDR3aa: CASRTRDRVTDTQYF; CDR3nt: TGTGCCAGCAGAACGAGGGACAGGGTAACAGATACGCAGTATTTT
abundance: once; v_gene: TRBV5-4; d_gene: .; j_gene: TRBJ2-1; CDR3aa: CASSLTGPNNEQFF; CDR3nt: TGTGCCAGCAGCTTGACAGGGCCGAACAATGAGCAGTTCTTC
abundance: .; v_gene: TRBV10-3; d_gene: TRBD1; j_gene: TRBJ1-6; CDR3aa: CAISESGQGISPLHF; CDR3nt: TGTGCCATCAGTGAGTCGGGACAGGGGATTTCACCCCTCCACTTT
abundance: .; v_gene: TRBV28; d_gene: TRBD1; j_gene: TRBJ2-4; CDR3aa: CASSLFGLGQGASAKNIQYF; CDR3nt: TGTGCCAGCAGTTTATTTGGGTTGGGACAGGGAGCATCGGCCAAAAACATTCAGTACTTC
abundance: .; v_gene: TRBV7-8; d_gene: TRBD2; j_gene: TRBJ2-1; CDR3aa: CASSSPGLAGGRNEQFF; CDR3nt: TGTGCCAGCAGCTCTCCGGGACTAGCGGGGGGGCGGAATGAGCAGTTCTTC
abundance: .; v_gene: TRBV30; d_gene: .; j_gene: TRBJ1-1; CDR3aa: CAWASYGSTEAFF; CDR3nt: TGTGCCTGGGCCTCGTATGGCAGCACTGAAGCTTTCTTT
abundance: .; v_gene: TRBV5-1; d_gene: TRBD1; j_gene: TRBJ1-4; CDR3aa: CASSPTGGSWEKLFF; CDR3nt: TGCGCCAGCAGCCCCACAGGGGGGAGTTGGGAAAAACTGTTTTTT
abundance: .; v_gene: TRBV15; d_gene: .; j_gene: TRBJ2-7; CDR3aa: CATSGSYEQYF; CDR3nt: TGTGCCACCAGCGGCAGCTACGAGCAGTACTTC
abundance: .; v_gene: TRBV5-1; d_gene: .; j_gene: TRBJ2-5; CDR3aa: CASSLTGRWGTQYF; CDR3nt: TGCGCCAGCAGCTTGACAGGGCGGTGGGGGACCCAGTACTTC
abundance: .; v_gene: TRBV27; d_gene: .; j_gene: TRBJ2-7; CDR3aa: CASSLGGGSLEQYF; CDR3nt: TGTGCCAGCAGTTTAGGTGGGGGGTCGTTGGAGCAGTACTTC
abundance: .; v_gene: TRBV13; d_gene: .; j_gene: TRBJ1-5; CDR3aa: CASSFPTGSNQPQHF; CDR3nt: TGTGCCAGCAGCTTCCCAACAGGGAGCAATCAGCCCCAGCATTTT
abundance: .; v_gene: TRBV18; d_gene: TRBD1; j_gene: TRBJ1-2; CDR3aa: CASSSRQGRTNYGYTF; CDR3nt: TGTGCCAGCTCCTCCCGACAGGGACGAACTAACTATGGCTACACCTTC
abundance: .; v_gene: TRBV7-2; d_gene: TRBD2; j_gene: TRBJ2-3; CDR3aa: CASSLTSGGAIDTQYF; CDR3nt: TGTGCCAGCAGCTTGACTAGCGGGGGGGCAATAGATACGCAGTATTTT
abundance: .; v_gene: TRBV6-5; d_gene: .; j_gene: TRBJ2-1; CDR3aa: CASSYSTGPPNEQFF; CDR3nt: TGTGCCAGCAGTTACTCCACAGGGCCCCCCAATGAGCAGTTCTTC
abundance: .; v_gene: TRBV10-3; d_gene: .; j_gene: TRBJ1-2; CDR3aa: CAISETQGADGYTF; CDR3nt: TGTGCCATCAGTGAGACACAGGGAGCGGATGGCTACACCTTC
abundance: .; v_gene: TRBV4-3; d_gene: .; j_gene: TRBJ2-3; CDR3aa: CASSQDGGSQGTDTQYF; CDR3nt: TGCGCCAGCAGCCAAGATGGCGGGTCCCAGGGCACAGATACGCAGTATTTT
abundance: .; v_gene: TRBV7-6; d_gene: .; j_gene: TRBJ2-3; CDR3aa: CASSLFYSSTDTQYF; CDR3nt: TGTGCCAGCAGCTTATTCTACAGCAGCACAGATACGCAGTATTTT
abundance: few; v_gene: TRBV6-5; d_gene: .; j_gene: TRBJ2-7; CDR3aa: CASTTGMSPYEQYF; CDR3nt: TGTGCCAGCACTACCGGGATGAGTCCCTACGAGCAGTACTTC
abundance: .; v_gene: TRBV9; d_gene: .; j_gene: TRBJ2-2; CDR3aa: CASSGGIAGELFF; CDR3nt: TGTGCCAGCAGCGGCGGAATAGCCGGGGAGCTGTTTTTT
abundance: .; v_gene: TRBV6-5; d_gene: .; j_gene: TRBJ2-5; CDR3aa: CASSFQTSPGAQYF; CDR3nt: TGTGCCAGCAGTTTCCAGACTAGCCCAGGGGCCCAGTACTTC
abundance: .; v_gene: TRBV18; d_gene: .; j_gene: TRBJ1-5; CDR3aa: CASHRGPNQPQHF; CDR3nt: TGTGCCAGTCACCGAGGGCCCAATCAGCCCCAGCATTTT
abundance: .; v_gene: TRBV5-8; d_gene: .; j_gene: TRBJ1-4; CDR3aa: CASSFVTGQVNEKLFF; CDR3nt: TGTGCCAGCAGCTTTGTTACGGGACAAGTTAATGAAAAACTGTTTTTT
abundance: .; v_gene: TRBV9; d_gene: TRBD1; j_gene: TRBJ1-1; CDR3aa: CASSAQDRAEAFF; CDR3nt: TGTGCCAGCAGCGCCCAAGACAGGGCTGAAGCTTTCTTT
abundance: once; v_gene: TRBV20-1; d_gene: .; j_gene: TRBJ1-1; CDR3aa: CSARGREAFF; CDR3nt: TGCAGTGCTAGAGGCAGAGAAGCTTTCTTT
abundance: .; v_gene: TRBV19; d_gene: TRBD2; j_gene: TRBJ2-3; CDR3aa: CASMTSGGAYTQYF; CDR3nt: TGTGCCAGTATGACTAGCGGGGGGGCATATACGCAGTATTTT
abundance: .; v_gene: TRBV6-5; d_gene: TRBD1; j_gene: TRBJ1-1; CDR3aa: CASSSGQEVAEAFF; CDR3nt: TGTGCCAGCAGTTCGGGACAGGAGGTCGCTGAAGCTTTCTTT
abundance: .; v_gene: TRBV19; d_gene: TRBD2; j_gene: TRBJ2-5; CDR3aa: CASSIDLGGGRETQYF; CDR3nt: TGTGCCAGTAGTATAGATCTCGGGGGGGGCCGAGAGACCCAGTACTTC
abundance: .; v_gene: TRBV29-1; d_gene: TRBD1; j_gene: TRBJ1-1; CDR3aa: CSVASGQGAFEAFF; CDR3nt: TGCAGCGTTGCCTCAGGACAGGGGGCATTTGAAGCTTTCTTT